The present T cell receptor beta chain was sequenced within a study of T-cell reconstitution after alpha-beta-depleted transplantation in children. This clonotype has a count of ten or more. Germline V gene sequence: CDR1 DFQATT, CDR2 SNEGSKA (reference sequence). V dropped 3 bases and J dropped 8 bases, with 11 bases sitting between them. CDR3 size: 13 residues. Molecular barcoding with unique molecular identifiers was used for the TCRbeta library. TCRdb ran MiXCR on the PCR reads and lists one entry per CDR3 protein. The sample has 140,000 to 150,000 distinct CDR3 sequences, roughly 8.8% seen once. Sequenced here: PBMCs, mostly from graft donor cells, sampled 180 days after TCRalphabeta/CD19-depleted stem cell transplant. The V call is TRBV20-1, the J call TRBJ1-6, with a possible D match to TRBD1 (6 bases). The origin of this receptor is a female patient aged 2-9 years who had a stem cell transplant for congenital amegakaryocytic thrombocytopenia, so the T cells may come from the graft donor. CDR3 loop: CSARVDRHSPLHF. CDR3 in DNA: TGCAGTGCTAGGGTGGACAGACATTCACCCCTCCACTTT.